This TCR beta chain stems from a study of blood T cell repertoires in COVID-19. As for the study in general: The United States, Italy and Spain provided the acute and convalescent COVID-19 samples.

CDR3 size: 14 residues. Between the trimmed V and J ends, which lost 4 bases and 1 base, there was a span of 10 bases. Germline values: CDR1 LGHDT, CDR2 YNNKEL (reference sequence). Sequencing used immunoSEQ multiplex PCR; TCRdb keeps in-frame clones, though not all of them. The sample lists 140,000 or so clones; around 87% were seen once. This sequence originates from a man aged 45-65 years who had recovered from COVID-19. The chain carries TRBV3-1 (or the pseudogene TRBV3-2) and TRBJ1-1, with D perhaps TRBD1 (6 bases). Input material: peripheral blood. For the CDR3, the DNA is TGTGCCAGCAGCCTCGGACAGACGAACACTGAAGCTTTCTTT. Its translation: CASSLGQTNTEAFF.